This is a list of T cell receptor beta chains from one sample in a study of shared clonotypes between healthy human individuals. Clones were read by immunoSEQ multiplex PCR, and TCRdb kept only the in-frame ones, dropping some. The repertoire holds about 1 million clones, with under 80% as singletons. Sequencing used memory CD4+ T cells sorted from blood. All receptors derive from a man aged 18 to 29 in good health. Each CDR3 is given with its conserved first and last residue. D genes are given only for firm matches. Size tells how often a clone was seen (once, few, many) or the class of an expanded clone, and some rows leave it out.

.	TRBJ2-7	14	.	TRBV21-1	TGTGCCAGCAGCAAAGCAGCGGGAGGGTACGAGCAGTACTTC	CASSKAAGGYEQYF
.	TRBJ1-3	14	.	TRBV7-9	TGTGCCAGCAGCTTACGCGGGGGTAGGAACACCATATATTTT	CASSLRGGRNTIYF
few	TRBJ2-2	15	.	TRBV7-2	TGTGCCAGCAGCTTAGTTAACCAGGGGACCGGGGAGCTGTTTTTT	CASSLVNQGTGELFF
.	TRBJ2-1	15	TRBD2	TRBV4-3	TGCGCCAGCAGCCAAGATGAGGGAGGGTTGTATGAGCAGTTCTTC	CASSQDEGGLYEQFF
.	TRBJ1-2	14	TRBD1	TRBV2	TGTGCCAGCATGAGTGGACAGGGAAACTATGGCTACACCTTC	CASMSGQGNYGYTF
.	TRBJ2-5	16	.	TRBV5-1	TGCGCCAGCAGCTTGGGATCGCAGGGGAGGGGAGAGACCCAGTACTTC	CASSLGSQGRGETQYF
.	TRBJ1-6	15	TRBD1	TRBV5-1	TGCGCCAGCAGCGCCAAGGCAGGGGGGGGTTCACCCCTCCACTTT	CASSAKAGGGSPLHF
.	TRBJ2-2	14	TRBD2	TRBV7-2	TGTGCCAGCAGCTGGGGACTAAACACCGGGGAGCTGTTTTTT	CASSWGLNTGELFF
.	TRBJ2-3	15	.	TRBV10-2	TGCGCCAGCAGTGAGACAGGAACTAGCACAGATACGCAGTATTTT	CASSETGTSTDTQYF
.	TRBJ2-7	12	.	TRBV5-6	TGTGCCAGCAGTCCCCAGGGTTACGAGCAGTACTTC	CASSPQGYEQYF
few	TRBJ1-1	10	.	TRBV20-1	TGCAGTGCTATGGGCGGGGTAGCTTTCTTT	CSAMGGVAFF
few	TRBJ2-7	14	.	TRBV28	TGTGCCAGCAGAAGAACAGGGGGGGACCACGAGCAGTACTTC	CASRRTGGDHEQYF
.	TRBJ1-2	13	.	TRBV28	TGTGCCAGCAGATCGGGGGTTAACTATGGCTACACCTTC	CASRSGVNYGYTF
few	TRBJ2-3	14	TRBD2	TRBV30	TGTGCCTGGGGAATAGCGGGAGCGATGGATACGCAGTATTTT	CAWGIAGAMDTQYF
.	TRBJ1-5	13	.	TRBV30	TGTGCCTGGGGGGGCAGTCAACATCAGCCCCAGCATTTT	CAWGGSQHQPQHF
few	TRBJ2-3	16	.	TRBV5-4	TGTGCCAGCAGCTTGGTTCAATCGGGGGCGGGAGATACGCAGTATTTT	CASSLVQSGAGDTQYF
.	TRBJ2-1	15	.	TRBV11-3	TGTGCCAGCAGCTTAAGTCGGGGGCCGCACAATGAGCAGTTCTTC	CASSLSRGPHNEQFF
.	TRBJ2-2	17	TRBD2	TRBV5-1	TGCGCCAGCAGCCCGATGTCGCTAGCGGTTGATTCCGGGGAGCTGTTTTTT	CASSPMSLAVDSGELFF
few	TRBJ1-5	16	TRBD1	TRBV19	TGTGCCAGTAGCTGGGGGACAGTTTCGGGCAATCAGCCCCAGCATTTT	CASSWGTVSGNQPQHF
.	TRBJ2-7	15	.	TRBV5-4	TGTGCCAGCAGCTTGGGCCGCACATCCCCCTACGAGCAGTACTTC	CASSLGRTSPYEQYF
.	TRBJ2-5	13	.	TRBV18	TGTGCCAGCTCACCTGGACTGGAAGAGACCCAGTACTTC	CASSPGLEETQYF
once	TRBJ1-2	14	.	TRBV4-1	TGCGCCAGCAGCCAGGCCCAATTGGGCTATGGCTACACCTTC	CASSQAQLGYGYTF
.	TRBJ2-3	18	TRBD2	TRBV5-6	TGTGCCAGCAGCTTGGTTGGTAGCGGGGGGGCTAGCACAGATACGCAGTATTTT	CASSLVGSGGASTDTQYF
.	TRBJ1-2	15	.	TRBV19	TGTGCCAGTAGTATACGGGACACTTCTAACTATGGCTACACCTTC	CASSIRDTSNYGYTF
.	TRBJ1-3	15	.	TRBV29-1	TGCAGCGCGGGGGAGGCCAGACTCTCTGGAAACACCATATATTTT	CSAGEARLSGNTIYF
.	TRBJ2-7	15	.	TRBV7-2	TGTGCCAGCAGCTTAGCGCCGCCATATACCTACGAGCAGTACTTC	CASSLAPPYTYEQYF
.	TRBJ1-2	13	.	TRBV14	TGTGCCTGGCGGCGTAATATTGACTATGGCTACACCTTC	CAWRRNIDYGYTF
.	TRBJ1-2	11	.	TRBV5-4	TGTGCCAGCAGCTCGGACACTGGCTACACCTTC	CASSSDTGYTF
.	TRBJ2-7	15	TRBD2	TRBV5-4	TGTGCCAGCAGCCTGGCCGGGACTAGCGGGGGACGGGAGTACTTC	CASSLAGTSGGREYF
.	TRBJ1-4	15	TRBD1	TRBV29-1	TGCAGCGTTGACTTAATGTGGGACAGAGAAGAAAAACTGTTTTTT	CSVDLMWDREEKLFF
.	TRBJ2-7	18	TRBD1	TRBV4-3	TGCGCCAGCAGCCGGGAACTTTCCGGGACAGGGATCTCCTACGAGCAGTACTTC	CASSRELSGTGISYEQYF
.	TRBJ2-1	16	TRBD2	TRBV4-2	TGTGCCAGCAGCCAAGATCTAGCGGGGGCCTACAATGAGCAGTTCTTC	CASSQDLAGAYNEQFF
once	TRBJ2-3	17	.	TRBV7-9	TGTGCCAGCAGCTTAAGTGCGTCGTCTCTTATCCGGGATACGCAGTATTTT	CASSLSASSLIRDTQYF
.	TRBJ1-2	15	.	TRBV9	TGTGCCAGCAGCGTAGATTTTATGACAGTCTATGGCTACACCTTC	CASSVDFMTVYGYTF
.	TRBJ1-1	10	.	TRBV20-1	TGCAGGCCTTTCGGCAGTGAAGCTTTCTTT	CRPFGSEAFF
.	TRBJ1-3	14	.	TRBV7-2	TGTGCCAGCAGCTTAGTGGGCTCTGGAAACACCATATATTTT	CASSLVGSGNTIYF
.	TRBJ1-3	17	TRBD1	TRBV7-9	TGTGCCAGCAGCTTAGGAGGGACAGGGATCTCTGGAAACACCATATATTTT	CASSLGGTGISGNTIYF
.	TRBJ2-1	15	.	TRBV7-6	TGTGCCAGCAGCCCCACGCCAAGCTCCTACAATGAGCAGTTCTTC	CASSPTPSSYNEQFF
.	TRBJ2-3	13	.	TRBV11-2	TGTGCCAGCAGCCCTCTGAAAAGAGATACGCAGTATTTT	CASSPLKRDTQYF
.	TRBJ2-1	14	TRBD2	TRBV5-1	TGCGCCAGCAAGCGGGGCGGGGCCGGCAATGAGCAGTTCTTC	CASKRGGAGNEQFF
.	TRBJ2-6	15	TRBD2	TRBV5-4	TGTGCCAGCAGCCTCGGGGGGAAAGGGGCCAACGTCCTGACTTTC	CASSLGGKGANVLTF
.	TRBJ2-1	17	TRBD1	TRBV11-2	TGTGCCAGCAGCTTAGGGACAGGGAAGGGAACCTACAATGAGCAGTTCTTC	CASSLGTGKGTYNEQFF
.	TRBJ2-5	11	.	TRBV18	TGTGCCAGCTCCCGGGAGGAGACCCAGTACTTC	CASSREETQYF
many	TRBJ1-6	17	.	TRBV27	TGTGCCAGCAGTTTATCGTTGAGGGGCGACGGTAATTCACCCCTCCACTTT	CASSLSLRGDGNSPLHF
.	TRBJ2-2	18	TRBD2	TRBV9	TGTGCCAGCAGCGTGGCTAGCGGGAGGAGCGCGAACACCGGGGAGCTGTTTTTT	CASSVASGRSANTGELFF
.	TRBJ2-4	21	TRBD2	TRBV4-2	TGTGCCAGCAGCCAAGATTTGGCTAGCGGGAGGTCTAATCTAGCCAAAAACATTCAGTACTTC	CASSQDLASGRSNLAKNIQYF
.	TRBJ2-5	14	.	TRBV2	TGTGCCAGCAGCGCGGGACAGTACCAAGAGACCCAGTACTTC	CASSAGQYQETQYF
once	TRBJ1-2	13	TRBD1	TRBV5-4	TGTGCCAGCAGCTTGGCAGGGGGCGCTGGCTACACCTTC	CASSLAGGAGYTF